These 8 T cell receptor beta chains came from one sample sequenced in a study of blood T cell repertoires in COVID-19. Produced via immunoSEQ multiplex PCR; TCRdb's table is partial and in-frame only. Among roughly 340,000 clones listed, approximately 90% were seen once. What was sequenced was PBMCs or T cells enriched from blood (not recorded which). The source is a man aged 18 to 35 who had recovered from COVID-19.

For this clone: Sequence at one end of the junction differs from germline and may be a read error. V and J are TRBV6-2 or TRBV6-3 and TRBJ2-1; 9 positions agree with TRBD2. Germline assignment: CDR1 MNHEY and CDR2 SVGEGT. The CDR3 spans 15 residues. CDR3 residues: CASSDAAGGPFQVVF. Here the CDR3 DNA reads TGTGCCAGCAGTGACGCGGCGGGAGGGCCTTTTCAGGTAGTCTTC.

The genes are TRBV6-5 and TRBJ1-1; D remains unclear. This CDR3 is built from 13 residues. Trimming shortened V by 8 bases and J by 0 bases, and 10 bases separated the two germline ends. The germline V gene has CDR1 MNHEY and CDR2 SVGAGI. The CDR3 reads CASQNYMNTEAFF. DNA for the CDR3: TGTGCCAGCCAGAATTACATGAACACTGAAGCTTTCTTT.

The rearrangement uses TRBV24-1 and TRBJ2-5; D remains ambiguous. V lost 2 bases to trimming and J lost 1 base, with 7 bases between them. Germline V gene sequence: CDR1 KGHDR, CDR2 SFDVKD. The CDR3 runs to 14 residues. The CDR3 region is CATSDWASQETQYF. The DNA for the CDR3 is TGTGCCACCAGTGATTGGGCCAGCCAAGAGACCCAGTACTTC.

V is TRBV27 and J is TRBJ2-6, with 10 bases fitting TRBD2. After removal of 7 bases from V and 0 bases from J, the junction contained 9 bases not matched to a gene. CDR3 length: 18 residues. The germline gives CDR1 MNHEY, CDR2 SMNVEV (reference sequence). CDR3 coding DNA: TGTGCCAGCACCCATAGCGGGAGGCTGTACTCTGGGGCCAACGTCCTGACTTTC. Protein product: CASTHSGRLYSGANVLTF.

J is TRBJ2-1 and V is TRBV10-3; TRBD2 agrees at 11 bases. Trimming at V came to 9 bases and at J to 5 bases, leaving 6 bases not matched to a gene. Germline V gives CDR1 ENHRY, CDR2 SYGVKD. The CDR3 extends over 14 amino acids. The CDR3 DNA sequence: TGTGCCATGGGGACTAGCGGAGGGAACAATGAGCAGTTCTTC. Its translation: CAMGTSGGNNEQFF.

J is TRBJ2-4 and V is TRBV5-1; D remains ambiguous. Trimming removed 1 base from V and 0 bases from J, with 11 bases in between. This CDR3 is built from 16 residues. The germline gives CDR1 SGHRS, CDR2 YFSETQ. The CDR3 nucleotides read TGCGCCAGCAGCTTGAAAGTAGCCTTAGCCAAAAACATTCAGTACTTC. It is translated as CASSLKVALAKNIQYF.

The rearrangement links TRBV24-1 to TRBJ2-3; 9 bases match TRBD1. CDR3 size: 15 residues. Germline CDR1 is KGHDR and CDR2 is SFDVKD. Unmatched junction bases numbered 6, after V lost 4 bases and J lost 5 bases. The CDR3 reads CATSDGTGPGDTQYF. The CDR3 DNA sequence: TGTGCCACCAGTGACGGGACAGGGCCGGGAGATACGCAGTATTTT.

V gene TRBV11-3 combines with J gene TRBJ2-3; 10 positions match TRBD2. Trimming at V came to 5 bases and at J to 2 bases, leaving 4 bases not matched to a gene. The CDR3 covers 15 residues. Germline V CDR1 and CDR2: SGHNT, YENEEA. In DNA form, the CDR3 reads TGTGCCAGCAGCCACGGACTAGCGGCCACAGATACGCAGTATTTT. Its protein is CASSHGLAATDTQYF.